These 27 T cell receptor beta chains originate from one sample sequenced in a study of shared clonotypes between healthy human individuals. Assay: immunoSEQ multiplex PCR; the TCRdb copy retains only in-frame clones and omits some. This sample has approximately 2,000,000 clones, with roughly 93% found just once. It was CD45RO-negative cells, positively selected for CCR7, that made up naive CD8 cells, with terminally differentiated effector memory CD45RA+ cells excluded. The sample consisted of naive CD8+ T cells from PBMCs. These receptors came from a man between 18 and 35 years old in good health. Some clones in this sample may be carry-over from other donors' samples.

This chain joins TRBV19 and TRBJ1-1; 10 nucleotides align to TRBD1. Germline CDR1 reads LNHDA; CDR2 reads SQIVND (reference sequence). The CDR3 consists of 14 residues. V lost 6 bases, J lost 2 bases, and 3 bases stayed unmatched. The CDR3 DNA follows: TGTGCCAGTAGAGGGACAGGGGCAAACACTGAAGCTTTCTTT. Encoded protein: CASRGTGANTEAFF.

The chain combines TRBV11-2 with TRBJ2-3, with 10 bases that match TRBD2. The germline gives CDR1 SGHAT, CDR2 FQNNGV. The V gene end was trimmed by 7 bases and the J gene end by 5 bases; junction bases not matched to a gene: 9. CDR3 length: 15 amino acids. CDR3 sequence reads: CASTPPLAGEDTQYF. The DNA of the CDR3 is TGTGCCAGCACCCCGCCCCTAGCGGGAGAAGATACGCAGTATTTT.

The gene calls are TRBV11-2 and TRBJ2-2; TRBD2 aligns across 11 bases. CDR1 and CDR2 (germline): SGHAT, FQNNGV. The CDR3 length is 17 residues. V was clipped by 5 bases and J by 3 bases; unmatched bases: 8. CDR3 in amino acids: CASSPGVAGGYTGELFF. CDR3 nucleotide sequence: TGTGCCAGCAGCCCTGGGGTAGCGGGAGGGTACACCGGGGAGCTGTTTTTT.

The rearrangement joins TRBV29-1 to TRBJ2-1; TRBD2 aligns across 13 bases. J gave up 3 bases and V 4 bases, and 6 bases lay outside the gene matches. Germline CDR1 SQVTM, CDR2 ANQGSEA. CDR3 length: 16 residues. The CDR3: CSVVGLAGEVYNEQFF. The CDR3 coding sequence is TGCAGCGTTGTTGGACTAGCGGGAGAGGTCTACAATGAGCAGTTCTTC.

This clone has just one count. The chain uses TRBV7-3 and TRBJ2-6; a possible D gene is TRBD2 (5 bases). Germline V gene lookup returns CDR1 SGHTA and CDR2 FQGTGA. Trimming took off 5 bases at V and 0 bases at J, with 11 bases between the two ends. The CDR3 spans 16 residues. The CDR3 loop is CASSPGKLSGANVLTF. In nucleotides, the CDR3 is TGTGCCAGCAGCCCGGGAAAGCTCTCTGGGGCCAACGTCCTGACTTTC.

The chain links TRBV9 to TRBJ2-1; the D gene could be TRBD1 or TRBD2 (5 bases each). The V end was cut by 4 bases, the J end by 3 bases, with 14 bases between. CDR1 and CDR2 (germline): SGDLS, YYNGEE. The CDR3 is 15 amino acids. The CDR3 DNA follows: TGTGCCAGCAGCTCGGGGCCTGGCCTCTACAATGAGCAGTTCTTC. As protein: CASSSGPGLYNEQFF. Looking up the rest from reference TRBV9 and TRBJ2-1 gives the full variable domain: DSGVTQTPKHLITATGQRVTLRCSPRSGDLSVYWYQQSLDQGLQFLIQYYNGEERAKGNILERFSAQQFPDLHSELNLSSLELGDSALYFCASSSGPGLYNEQFFGPGTRLTVL.

The chain couples TRBV27 to TRBJ2-1; D uncertain. The CDR3 is made up of 17 amino acids. V was clipped by 5 bases and J by 0 bases, with 17 bases between them. The V gene's germline CDR1 is MNHEY and CDR2 SMNVEV (reference sequence). The CDR3 here is CASSLLPVISSYNEQFF. The CDR3 coding sequence is TGTGCCAGCAGTCTCCTCCCGGTAATAAGCTCCTACAATGAGCAGTTCTTC.

There are a few counts of this clone. This sample includes further DNA sequences coding for the same CDR3. The chain uses TRBV27 and TRBJ1-5; D remains unclear. Germline V gives CDR1 MNHEY, CDR2 SMNVEV (reference sequence). CDR3 size: 14 residues. The V end was cut by 4 bases, the J end by 2 bases, with 9 bases between. In DNA form, the CDR3 reads TGTGCCAGCAGTTCCCGCCTAGGCAATCAGCCCCAGCATTTT. Translation gives CASSSRLGNQPQHF.

The chain links TRBV5-5 to TRBJ2-7; TRBD2 aligns across 13 bases. The CDR3 extends over 17 amino acids. CDR1 is SGHKS and CDR2 is YYEKEE in the germline V gene (reference sequence). V shed 2 bases and J 2 bases; nucleotides not matched to a gene: 7. This chain's CDR3 is CASSFGLAGEWAYEQYF. CDR3 nucleotides: TGTGCCAGCAGCTTCGGACTAGCGGGAGAGTGGGCCTACGAGCAGTACTTC.

CDR3 coding DNA: TGTGCCAGCACCCCGGGGGAAGGGGGTGGTTGGGGCTACACCTTC. Translated, it gives CASTPGEGGGWGYTF. This chain links TRBV28 with TRBJ1-2, with D tentatively TRBD1 (6 bases). Germline lookup yields CDR1 MDHEN and CDR2 SYDVKM. CDR3 length equals 15 residues. Trimming removed 7 bases from V and 8 bases from J, with 23 bases in between.

About this clone: Other nucleotide sequences from this sample produce the same CDR3. This chain uses TRBV28 with TRBJ2-7, with TRBD1 matching 11 bases. Looked up from germline, CDR1 is MDHEN and CDR2 is SYDVKM. This CDR3 region has 13 residues. V trimming: 6 bases; J trimming: 2 bases; junction bases outside the gene matches: 0. CDR3 loop: CASRDRGPYEQYF. Written as DNA, the CDR3 is TGTGCCAGCAGGGACAGGGGGCCCTACGAGCAGTACTTC.

The CDR3 nucleotides read TGTGCCAGCAGTCCCAGAAATGTAGGACAGGGTTTCAATGAGCAGTTCTTC. This codes for CASSPRNVGQGFNEQFF. The chain joins TRBV28 to TRBJ2-1; TRBD1 matches 8 bases. V trimming: 5 bases; J trimming: 6 bases; junction bases outside the gene matches: 15. Germline V gene data show CDR1 as MDHEN and CDR2 as SYDVKM. This CDR3 has 17 amino acids.

CDR3 nucleotide sequence: TGTGCCAGCAGCCCGGGTGTAAATGGCTACACCTTC. Its translation is CASSPGVNGYTF. This rearrangement joins TRBV7-8 to TRBJ1-2; no reliable D call. The V end was cut by 5 bases, the J end by 6 bases, with 10 bases between. The germline V gene has CDR1 SGHVS and CDR2 FQNEAQ. The CDR3 consists of 12 residues.

The V and J genes are TRBV28 and TRBJ2-3, with TRBD1 matching over 7 bases. J was trimmed by 5 bases and V by 4 bases; bases with no gene match: 6. The CDR3 spans 14 residues. The germline CDR1 and CDR2 sequences are MDHEN and SYDVKM. CDR3 loop: CASSSDRHGDTQYF. CDR3 nucleotides: TGTGCCAGCAGTTCGGACAGGCACGGAGATACGCAGTATTTT.

The rearrangement uses TRBV10-3 and TRBJ2-7; TRBD2 is a possible D gene (5 bases). This CDR3 contains 12 residues. CDR1 and CDR2 from the germline V gene are ENHRY and SYGVKD. V was pared by 0 bases and J by 9 bases, with 9 bases between. CDR3 in amino acids: CAISESEVWQYF. The CDR3 DNA sequence: TGTGCCATCAGTGAGTCGGAGGTCTGGCAGTACTTC.

The chain links TRBV30 to TRBJ2-5; 7 bases map to TRBD1. The CDR3 consists of 17 residues. CDR1 is GTSNPN, CDR2 SVGIG, per germline (reference sequence). The J segment lost 3 bases and the V segment lost 2 bases, leaving 15 bases of the junction unmatched. The CDR3 spells CAWSHRPFDREEETQYF. CDR3 nucleotides: TGTGCCTGGAGTCACCGACCATTCGACAGGGAAGAAGAGACCCAGTACTTC.

The CDR3 spells CASSGGTSPYEQYF. The CDR3 bases are TGTGCCAGCAGCGGGGGGACTAGCCCCTACGAGCAGTACTTC. The V gene is TRBV9, the J gene TRBJ2-7, with TRBD2 identical over 9 bases. Germline CDR1 SGDLS, CDR2 YYNGEE. Trimming removed 3 bases from V and 2 bases from J; junction bases left unmatched: 3. The CDR3 runs to 14 residues.

The chain carries TRBV27 and TRBJ1-1, with D unclear. This CDR3 is 15 amino acids long. V was cut by 5 bases and J by 7 bases, with 20 bases left in between. Germline assignment: CDR1 MNHEY and CDR2 SMNVEV (reference sequence). Here the CDR3 DNA reads TGTGCCAGCAGTCCTACCTTAGATCCCATCGATGAAGCTTTCTTT. This encodes CASSPTLDPIDEAFF.

This clone is a singleton in its sample. The CDR3 spells CASSLSGSGEEAFF. The CDR3 bases are TGTGCCAGCAGTTTATCGGGATCAGGCGAAGAAGCTTTCTTT. The chain is built from TRBV27 and TRBJ1-1; D not resolved. Germline V CDR1 and CDR2: MNHEY, SMNVEV (reference sequence). This CDR3 is built from 14 residues. Trimming shortened V by 0 bases and J by 8 bases, and 13 bases separated the two germline ends.

V and J are TRBV7-6 and TRBJ1-1; D gene ambiguous. Germline CDR1 reads SGHVS; CDR2 reads FNYEAQ. The length of the CDR3 is 13 residues. The V end was cut by 5 bases, the J end by 2 bases, with 9 bases between. The CDR3 nucleotides read TGTGCCAGCAGCCTAACCATTAACACTGAAGCTTTCTTT. This encodes CASSLTINTEAFF.

The chain links TRBV7-9 to TRBJ1-2; D gene unclear. The CDR3 covers 13 residues. From germline, CDR1 is SEHNR and CDR2 FQNEAQ (reference sequence). The V and J ends lost 1 base and 4 bases respectively, with 7 bases between them. Here the CDR3 reads CASSLDGSYGYTF. For the CDR3, the DNA is TGTGCCAGCAGCTTAGACGGGTCCTATGGCTACACCTTC.

The J gene is TRBJ2-5, the V gene TRBV7-9; D might be TRBD1 (5 bases). Trimming removed 2 bases at V and 7 bases at J, with 11 bases between. Germline V lookup: CDR1 SEHNR, CDR2 FQNEAQ (reference sequence). The CDR3 spans 13 residues. The DNA for the CDR3 is TGTGCCAGCAGCTTACCACTCGACAGGACCCAGTACTTC. This gives the protein CASSLPLDRTQYF. Based on the CDR3 plus reference TRBV7-9 and TRBJ2-5, the full variable domain is DTGVSQNPRHKITKRGQNVTFRCDPISEHNRLYWYRQTLGQGPEFLTYFQNEAQLEKSRLLSDRFSAERPKGSFSTLEIQRTEQGDSAMYLCASSLPLDRTQYFGPGTRLLVL.

The chain's CDR3 is CASSADRGHEAYEQYF. For the CDR3, the DNA is TGTGCCAGCAGCGCCGACAGGGGGCACGAGGCTTACGAGCAGTACTTC. This chain joins TRBV11-2 and TRBJ2-7; 10 bases agree with TRBD1. J lost 4 bases, V lost 5 bases, and 11 bases had no gene match. Per the germline V gene, CDR1 is SGHAT and CDR2 is FQNNGV. This CDR3 region has 16 residues. Full variable domain (missing parts from reference TRBV11-2 and TRBJ2-7): EAGVAQSPRYKIIEKRQSVAFWCNPISGHATLYWYQQILGQGPKLLIQFQNNGVVDDSQLPKDRFSAERLKGVDSTLKIQPAKLEDSAVYLCASSADRGHEAYEQYFGPGTRLTVT.

This sequence joins TRBV27 and TRBJ2-7; a possible D gene is TRBD2 (5 bases). Germline values: CDR1 MNHEY, CDR2 SMNVEV (reference sequence). The CDR3 covers 13 residues. V was pared by 3 bases and J by 7 bases, with 13 bases between. In nucleotides, the CDR3 is TGTGCCAGCAGTTTTACTCCCTCGGGGGAGCAGTACTTC. Translating gives CASSFTPSGEQYF.

This clone occurred once. The chain employs TRBV28 and TRBJ2-5, with unresolved D. There are 14 residues in the CDR3. Between the trimmed V and J ends, which lost 5 bases and 2 bases, there was a span of 12 bases. Per germline, CDR1 MDHEN and CDR2 SYDVKM. The CDR3 loop reads CASSAPWGQETQYF. The CDR3 bases are TGTGCCAGCAGTGCACCTTGGGGTCAAGAGACCCAGTACTTC.

The chain links TRBV7-9 to TRBJ1-1, with D possibly being TRBD1 (6 bases). V was clipped by 2 bases and J by 8 bases, with 15 bases between them. CDR1 is SEHNR, CDR2 FQNEAQ, per germline (reference sequence). There are 14 residues in the CDR3. CDR3 nucleotide sequence: TGTGCCAGCAGCTTACCCCCAGGGGCCGACGAAGCTTTCTTT. Its translation: CASSLPPGADEAFF.

The V and J genes are TRBV28 and TRBJ2-7; TRBD1 matches at 7 bases. The CDR3 covers 15 residues. Germline trimming cut 1 base from V and 1 base from J; bases unmatched to any gene: 4. CDR1 and CDR2 from the germline V gene are MDHEN and SYDVKM. CDR3 protein: CASSLLTGISYEQYF. The CDR3 DNA reads as TGTGCCAGCAGTTTATTGACAGGGATATCCTACGAGCAGTACTTC.